This T cell receptor (beta chain) was sequenced during a study of T cells in localized non-small cell lung cancer. Findings of the study overall: A median of 57 of the top 100 tumor clones appeared in adjacent lung, which was paired and uninvolved. Heterogeneity is still possible, as just one tumor region was sequenced. Measurement of T cell clonality placed uninvolved adjacent lung highest, above the level in tumor.

In regard to this clone: Its specificity is unknown.

Profiling relied on immunoSEQ multiplex PCR, and the TCRdb table lists in-frame clones only, not all of them. The table has tens of thousands of clones, approximately 91% seen once. From germline, CDR1 is SQVTM and CDR2 ANQGSEA. The CDR3 extends over 16 amino acids. The sequence was obtained from a man between 40 and 69 years old with stage I lung adenocarcinoma. The sequencing here drew on peripheral blood, taken before any cancer treatment. J is TRBJ2-5 and V is TRBV29-1, with 9 bases lining up with TRBD2. The J call may be faulty, since TRBJ2-7 better matches the DNA end. The CDR3 nucleotides read TGCAGCGTTGAAGTGATAGCGGGAGATATACTCTACGAGCAGTACTTC. This sequence encodes CSVEVIAGDILYEQYF.